This T cell receptor (beta chain) was sequenced during a study of cytomegalovirus exposure and HLA in healthy donors. Study-level results: Per a later analysis, roughly 17,000 TCR beta sequences showed association with HLA alleles at 0.05 false discovery rate. Later analysis associated a missense DCLRE1C variant with TCR beta V- and J-gene trimming. Other equally common chains were less clonally expanded than HLA-associated TCR beta chains, a later analysis showed.

13 Jbeta primers and 60 Vbeta primers were used for the PCR. Some clones are missing from TCRdb's copy, which holds only in-frame ones; the method was immunoSEQ multiplex PCR. The sample has approximately 100,000 clones; around 79% are singletons. This clone occurred once. The target antigen is unknown. Between the trimmed V and J ends, which lost 3 bases and 6 bases, there was a span of 8 bases. Per the germline V gene, CDR1 is KGHSH and CDR2 is LQKENI. The CDR3 is made up of 12 amino acids. The gene calls are TRBV18 and TRBJ1-1; D gene uncertain. The sequenced material came from PBMCs. The sequence was obtained from a woman aged 40 to 50 in good health and CMV-seronegative. CDR3 protein: CASSPGRAEAFF. CDR3 in DNA: TGTGCCAGCTCACCTGGGCGGGCTGAAGCTTTCTTT. Full variable domain (outside the CDR3, taken from reference TRBV18 and TRBJ1-1): NAGVMQNPRHLVRRRGQEARLRCSPMKGHSHVYWYRQLPEEGLKFMVYLQKENIIDESGMPKERFSAEFPKEGPSILRIQQVVRGDSAAYFCASSPGRAEAFFGQGTRLTVV.